Listed below are T cell receptor beta chains from one sample, sequenced in a study of blood T cell repertoires in COVID-19. Sequencing used immunoSEQ multiplex PCR; TCRdb keeps in-frame clones, though not all of them. The data show approximately 350,000 clones, 80% to 90% seen once. The specimen sequenced was peripheral blood. Receptor source: a man under 40 with active or convalescent COVID-19. CDR3s include the opening cysteine and the closing phenylalanine or tryptophan. The order of the fields is CDR3 DNA, CDR3 protein, clone size, V gene, D gene, J gene. D genes are given only for firm matches. Clone size is stated in some rows and not others, as once, few, many or a class when expanded.

TGTGCCTGGAGTTCGGGGAGCGAAGCCTATGGCTACACCTTC	CAWSSGSEAYGYTF	-	TRBV30	-	TRBJ1-2
TGCGCCAGCAGCCAAGATCCCCGGACAGGGTTTAATGAAAAACTGTTTTTT	CASSQDPRTGFNEKLFF	-	TRBV4-3	TRBD1	TRBJ1-4
TGTGCCAGCAGCCCCTCCGGGACAGTGCTATCCTACGAGCAGTACTTC	CASSPSGTVLSYEQYF	-	TRBV6-6	TRBD1	TRBJ2-7
TGTGCCAGCAGCCATACTACAGGGCCGAACTATGGCTACACCTTC	CASSHTTGPNYGYTF	-	TRBV3-1/TRBV3-2	-	TRBJ1-2
TGTGCCAGCAGCTACACCCCCCGGGGGGCTTTCTTT	CASSYTPRGAFF	-	TRBV28	-	TRBJ1-1
TGTGCCAGCAGCTTAGCGAGTAGCGGGAGTTGGGAGACCCAGTACTTC	CASSLASSGSWETQYF	few	TRBV11-2	TRBD2	TRBJ2-5
TGTGCCAGCAGCACTTACACCGGGGAGCTGTTTTTT	CASSTYTGELFF	-	TRBV7-2	-	TRBJ2-2
TGTGCCAGCAGTTACCAGGGGCCTACTTTTGGAAACACCATATATTTT	CASSYQGPTFGNTIYF	-	TRBV6-5	-	TRBJ1-3
TGTGCCAGCAGCTGGGCGCAGGTCCCGAACACCGGGGAGCTGTTTTTT	CASSWAQVPNTGELFF	-	TRBV7-2	-	TRBJ2-2
TGTGCCAGCAGCCTACAGGGGTTCTCCGGGTACGAGCAGTACTTC	CASSLQGFSGYEQYF	-	TRBV13	TRBD1	TRBJ2-7
TGTGCCAGTTTAGGGGACACCGGGGAGCTGTTTTTT	CASLGDTGELFF	-	TRBV19	-	TRBJ2-2
TGCGCCAGCAGCCAAGTCAGGGGGGCTAACTATGGCTACACCTTC	CASSQVRGANYGYTF	-	TRBV4-1	TRBD1	TRBJ1-2
TGTGCCACCAGCCGAGGGGGACAGCCCTATGGCTACACCTTC	CATSRGGQPYGYTF	-	TRBV24-1	TRBD1	TRBJ1-2
TGTGCCAGCAACTCATACATCTGGGAGAAGGGAAACTATGGCTACACCTTC	CASNSYIWEKGNYGYTF	-	TRBV7-9	-	TRBJ1-2
TGTGCCAGCAGCTTATCCACAGGGAGAACCGGGGAGCTGTTTTTT	CASSLSTGRTGELFF	once	TRBV7-3	-	TRBJ2-2
TGTGCCAGCGTAGACAGGCCCATGAACACTGAAGCTTTCTTT	CASVDRPMNTEAFF	-	TRBV6-5	-	TRBJ1-1
TGTGCCATCAGTTACTCTGCGGGAAAGGTCTACAATGAGCAGTTCTTC	CAISYSAGKVYNEQFF	once	TRBV10-3	-	TRBJ2-1
TGTGCCACCAGTGATCAGCGGGGTATCACAGATACGCAGTATTTT	CATSDQRGITDTQYF	-	TRBV24-1	TRBD2	TRBJ2-3
TGTGCCAGCAGCGGCGGGGGTTTCTACGAGCAGTACTTC	CASSGGGFYEQYF	-	TRBV5-5	TRBD2	TRBJ2-7
TGTGCCAGCAGCCCCAGCGGGGTTTCCTACGAGCAGTACTTC	CASSPSGVSYEQYF	-	TRBV4-2	TRBD2	TRBJ2-7
TGTGCCAGTACCAAGCGGGGCCGCACAGATACGCAGTATTTT	CASTKRGRTDTQYF	-	TRBV19	TRBD2	TRBJ2-3
TGTGCCATCAGTGAGTCGGACGGGGGGAGTACAGATACGCAGTATTTT	CAISESDGGSTDTQYF	-	TRBV10-3	TRBD2	TRBJ2-3
TGTGCCAGCACTCCTGGGGGGATAGAGCCCCGGAGCTCCTACGAGCAGTACTTC	CASTPGGIEPRSSYEQYF	-	TRBV2	-	TRBJ2-7
TGTGCCAGCAGCGCCAGACAGGGGGCGGGGTATGGCTACACCTTC	CASSARQGAGYGYTF	-	TRBV7-8	TRBD1	TRBJ1-2
TGTGCCAGCAGTGAGACAGGGGGAGCTTTCTTT	CASSETGGAFF	-	TRBV25-1	TRBD1	TRBJ1-1
TGTGCCAGCAACGAACAGGGAAGAGGACATTCACCCCTCCACTTT	CASNEQGRGHSPLHF	-	TRBV9	-	TRBJ1-6
TGTGCCAGCTCACCAATGGAGGCCCTATGGGATGGCTACACCTTC	CASSPMEALWDGYTF	few	TRBV18	-	TRBJ1-2
TGTGCCAGCAGCGTAGGCTTCGGGGGGGGTGATGATACGCAGTATTTT	CASSVGFGGGDDTQYF	-	TRBV7-2	TRBD2	TRBJ2-3
TGTGCCAGTAGTGGGGGGGGGACAGATACGCAGTATTTT	CASSGGGTDTQYF	-	TRBV4-2	TRBD2	TRBJ2-3
TGTGCCAGCAGCCAGGGGGCGGTGGGGAGAGATACGCAGTATTTT	CASSQGAVGRDTQYF	-	TRBV11-1	TRBD1	TRBJ2-3
TGTGCCAGCAGCCCACAAACGGGGTACTATGGCTACACCTTC	CASSPQTGYYGYTF	-	TRBV3-1/TRBV3-2	-	TRBJ1-2
TGTGCCAGCAGCCAAGAAACCAGCGGGGCCCTGGATGAGCAGTTCTTC	CASSQETSGALDEQFF	-	TRBV4-2	TRBD2	TRBJ2-1
TGTGCCAGCAGCTTAGGGGTCAGCGAAAACATTCAGTACTTC	CASSLGVSENIQYF	-	TRBV7-2	-	TRBJ2-4
TGTGCCAGCAGCTCCAGATCTGGGGCCGCGACCCCCCAGCATTTT	CASSSRSGAATPQHF	-	TRBV7-2	-	TRBJ1-5
TGTGCCAGCAGGAGACAGGTTCGGACCGGGGAGCTGTTTTTT	CASRRQVRTGELFF	-	TRBV6-5	-	TRBJ2-2
TGTGCCAGCAGTTTTAATCCGGGACAGGGGGTTTTTGGCTACACCTTC	CASSFNPGQGVFGYTF	-	TRBV27	TRBD1	TRBJ1-2
TGTGCCAGCAGCTTAGTGCGAGAGACCCAGTACTTC	CASSLVRETQYF	-	TRBV7-2	-	TRBJ2-5
TGTGCCAGCAGTTTAGGCACATTGGATGACAGCACCGGGGAGCTGTTTTTT	CASSLGTLDDSTGELFF	-	TRBV28	-	TRBJ2-2
TGTGCCAGCAGCTTTGCCCCCAGGCGAAGTAGCTCCTACAATGAGCAGTTCTTC	CASSFAPRRSSSYNEQFF	-	TRBV7-6	-	TRBJ2-1
TGTGCCAGCAGCTTGCGCACCTTTGACAGGGGCGCTGGGCCCCAAGAGACCCAGTACTTC	CASSLRTFDRGAGPQETQYF	-	TRBV5-5	TRBD1	TRBJ2-5
TGTGCCAGCAGCTCCACAGCCTATGGCTACACCTTC	CASSSTAYGYTF	few	TRBV5-5	-	TRBJ1-2
TGTGCCAGCAGCTCGCAGGGGGCAAGCTATAATTCACCCCTCCACTTT	CASSSQGASYNSPLHF	-	TRBV7-3	TRBD1	TRBJ1-6
TGTGCCAGCAGTGGACTAGCGGGGGGCCCCTGGAGGCAGTTCTTC	CASSGLAGGPWRQFF	once	TRBV6-2/TRBV6-3	TRBD2	TRBJ2-1
TGTGCCAGCAGTGAAGCGGAGGGACCTAATGAAAAACTGTTTTTT	CASSEAEGPNEKLFF	-	TRBV2	-	TRBJ1-4
TGTGCCAGCTCACCAAGGACAGGGGGAGAATCTGGAAACACCATATATTTT	CASSPRTGGESGNTIYF	-	TRBV18	TRBD1	TRBJ1-3
TGTGCCAGCAGTCCCCGGGGGGCTGGCACAGATACGCAGTATTTT	CASSPRGAGTDTQYF	-	TRBV6-2/TRBV6-3	-	TRBJ2-3
TGTGCCAGCTCACCCCGAGAGGGGGAAACCCACGAGCAGTACTTC	CASSPREGETHEQYF	-	TRBV18	-	TRBJ2-7
TGTGCCAGTGGGACAGGGGGGCCTTCTGGGGCCAACGTCCTGACTTTC	CASGTGGPSGANVLTF	-	TRBV19	TRBD1	TRBJ2-6
TGTGCCAGCAGCCCACAAGCCGGGACTAGCGGGAGCTCCTACAATGAGCAGTTCTTC	CASSPQAGTSGSSYNEQFF	-	TRBV7-3	TRBD2	TRBJ2-1
TGTGCCAGTAGCATTCGACAGCCTAATTCACCCCTCCACTTT	CASSIRQPNSPLHF	-	TRBV19	-	TRBJ1-6
TGTGCCAGCAGCTTGGTCCCTAGCGGGGGGAACACCGGGGAGCTGTTTTTT	CASSLVPSGGNTGELFF	-	TRBV5-5	TRBD2	TRBJ2-2
TGTGCCAGCAGTCCTCAGGGGGATACGCAGTATTTT	CASSPQGDTQYF	-	TRBV27	-	TRBJ2-3
TGTGCCCTAACCGGAGGGACAGGGGGAATGGAGAACTATGGCTACACCTTC	CALTGGTGGMENYGYTF	-	TRBV30	TRBD1	TRBJ1-2
TGTGCCAGCAGTTACTCGGAGGGAGGAGTCACTGAAGCTTTCTTT	CASSYSEGGVTEAFF	once	TRBV6-6	-	TRBJ1-1
TGTGCCAGCAGCCCACAGCGGGGGGTCGGGGAGCTGTTTTTT	CASSPQRGVGELFF	-	TRBV3-1/TRBV3-2	TRBD2	TRBJ2-2
TGTGCCAGCAGGAAGGGGTCCCCGTTCTACGAGCAGTACTTC	CASRKGSPFYEQYF	-	TRBV6-5	-	TRBJ2-7
TGTGCCAGCTATAGCCCCCCGGGTTACGAGCAGTACTTC	CASYSPPGYEQYF	-	TRBV28	-	TRBJ2-7